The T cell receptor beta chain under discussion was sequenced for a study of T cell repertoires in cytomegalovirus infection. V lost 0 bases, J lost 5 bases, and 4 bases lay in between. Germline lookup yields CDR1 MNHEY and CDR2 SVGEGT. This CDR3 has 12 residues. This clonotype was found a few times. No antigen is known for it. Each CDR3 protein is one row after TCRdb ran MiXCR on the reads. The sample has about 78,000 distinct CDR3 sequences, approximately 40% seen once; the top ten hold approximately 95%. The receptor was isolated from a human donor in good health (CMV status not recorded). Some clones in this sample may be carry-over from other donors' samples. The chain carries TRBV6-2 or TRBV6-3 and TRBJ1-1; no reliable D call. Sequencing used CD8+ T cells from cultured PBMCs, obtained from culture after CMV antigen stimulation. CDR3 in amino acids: CASSYSRTEAFF. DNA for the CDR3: TGTGCCAGCAGTTACTCGCGGACTGAAGCTTTCTTT.